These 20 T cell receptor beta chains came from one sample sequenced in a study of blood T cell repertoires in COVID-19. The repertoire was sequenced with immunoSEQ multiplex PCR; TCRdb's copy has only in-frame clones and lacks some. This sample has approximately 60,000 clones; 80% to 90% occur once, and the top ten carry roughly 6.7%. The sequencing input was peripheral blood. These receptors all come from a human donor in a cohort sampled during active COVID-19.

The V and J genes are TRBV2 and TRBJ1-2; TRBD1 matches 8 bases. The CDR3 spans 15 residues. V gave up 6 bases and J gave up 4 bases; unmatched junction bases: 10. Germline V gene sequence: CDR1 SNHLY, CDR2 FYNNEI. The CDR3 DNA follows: TGTGCCAGCAGCTTGATGGACAGGGCCTCCTATGGCTACACCTTC. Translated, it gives CASSLMDRASYGYTF.

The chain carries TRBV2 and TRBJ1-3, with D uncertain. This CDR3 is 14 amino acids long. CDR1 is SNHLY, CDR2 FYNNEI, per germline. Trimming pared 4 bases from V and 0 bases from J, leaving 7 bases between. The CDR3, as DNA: TGTGCCAGCAGTGTCCGGGGCTCTGGAAACACCATATATTTT. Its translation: CASSVRGSGNTIYF.

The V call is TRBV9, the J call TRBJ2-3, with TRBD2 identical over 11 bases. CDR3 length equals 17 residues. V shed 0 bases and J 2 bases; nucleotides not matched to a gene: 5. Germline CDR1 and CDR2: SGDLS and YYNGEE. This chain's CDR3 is CASSVGIAGGVTDTQYF. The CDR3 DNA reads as TGTGCCAGCAGCGTAGGGATAGCGGGAGGGGTCACAGATACGCAGTATTTT. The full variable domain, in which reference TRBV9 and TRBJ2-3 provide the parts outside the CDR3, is DSGVTQTPKHLITATGQRVTLRCSPRSGDLSVYWYQQSLDQGLQFLIQYYNGEERAKGNILERFSAQQFPDLHSELNLSSLELGDSALYFCASSVGIAGGVTDTQYFGPGTRLTVL.

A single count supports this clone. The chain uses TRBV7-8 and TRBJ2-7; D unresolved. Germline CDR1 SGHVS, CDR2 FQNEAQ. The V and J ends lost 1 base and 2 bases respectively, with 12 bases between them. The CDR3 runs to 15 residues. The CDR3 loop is CASSLGVGATYEQYF. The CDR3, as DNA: TGTGCCAGCAGCTTAGGAGTTGGAGCCACCTACGAGCAGTACTTC.

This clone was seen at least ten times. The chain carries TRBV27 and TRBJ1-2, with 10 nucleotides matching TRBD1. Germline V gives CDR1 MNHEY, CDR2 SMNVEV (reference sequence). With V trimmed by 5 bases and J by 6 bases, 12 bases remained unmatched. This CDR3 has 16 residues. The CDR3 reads CASSGGRDRGINGYTF. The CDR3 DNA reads TGTGCCAGCAGTGGGGGCCGGGACAGGGGTATAAATGGCTACACCTTC.

The CDR3 sequence is CASSQGLTTGELFF. CDR3 bases: TGTGCCAGCAGCCAAGGACTAACCACCGGGGAGCTGTTTTTT. The chain joins TRBV3-1 (or the pseudogene TRBV3-2) to TRBJ2-2, with D possibly TRBD2 on 5 matching bases. The germline CDR1 and CDR2 sequences are LGHDT and YNNKEL (reference sequence). The CDR3 is 14 amino acids. V gave up 1 base and J gave up 4 bases, with 7 bases separating them.

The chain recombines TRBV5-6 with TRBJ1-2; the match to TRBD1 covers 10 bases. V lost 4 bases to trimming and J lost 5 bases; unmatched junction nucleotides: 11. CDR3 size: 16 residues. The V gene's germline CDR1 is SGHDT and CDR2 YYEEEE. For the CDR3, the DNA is TGTGCCAGCAGCGGTATCCGGGACAGGGGAATTTATGGCTACACCTTC. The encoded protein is CASSGIRDRGIYGYTF. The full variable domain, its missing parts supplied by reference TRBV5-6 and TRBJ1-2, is DAGVTQSPTHLIKTRGQQVTLRCSPKSGHDTVSWYQQALGQGPQFIFQYYEEEERQRGNFPDRFSGHQFPNYSSELNVNALLLGDSALYLCASSGIRDRGIYGYTFGSGTRLTVV.

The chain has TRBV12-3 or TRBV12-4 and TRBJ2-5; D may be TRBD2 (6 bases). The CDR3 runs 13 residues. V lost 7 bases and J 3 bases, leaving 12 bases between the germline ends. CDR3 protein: CASNFGGKETQYF. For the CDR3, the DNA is TGTGCCAGCAACTTTGGGGGGAAAGAGACCCAGTACTTC.

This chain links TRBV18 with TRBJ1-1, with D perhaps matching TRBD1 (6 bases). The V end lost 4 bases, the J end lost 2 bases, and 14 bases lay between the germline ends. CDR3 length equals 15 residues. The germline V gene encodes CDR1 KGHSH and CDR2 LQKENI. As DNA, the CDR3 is TGTGCCAGCTCACGAATGACAGGCTTTAACACTGAAGCTTTCTTT. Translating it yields CASSRMTGFNTEAFF.

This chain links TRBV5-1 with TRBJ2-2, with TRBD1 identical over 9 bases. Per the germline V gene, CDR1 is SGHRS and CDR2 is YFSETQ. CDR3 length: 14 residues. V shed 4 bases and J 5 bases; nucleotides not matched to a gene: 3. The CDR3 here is CASSNGQGTGELFF. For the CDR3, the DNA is TGCGCCAGCAGCAACGGACAGGGGACCGGGGAGCTGTTTTTT.

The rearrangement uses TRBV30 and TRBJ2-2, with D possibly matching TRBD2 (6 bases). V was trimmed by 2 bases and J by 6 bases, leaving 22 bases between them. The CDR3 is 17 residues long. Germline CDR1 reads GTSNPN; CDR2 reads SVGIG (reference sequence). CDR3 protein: CAWSPTTSLTSPGELFF. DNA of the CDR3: TGTGCCTGGAGTCCAACGACTAGTCTAACATCTCCCGGGGAGCTGTTTTTT. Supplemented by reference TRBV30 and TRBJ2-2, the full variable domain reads SQTIHQWPATLVQPVGSPLSLECTVEGTSNPNLYWYRQAAGRGLQLLFYSVGIGQISSEVPQNLSASRPQDRQFILSSKKLLLSDSGFYLCAWSPTTSLTSPGELFFGEGSRLTVL.

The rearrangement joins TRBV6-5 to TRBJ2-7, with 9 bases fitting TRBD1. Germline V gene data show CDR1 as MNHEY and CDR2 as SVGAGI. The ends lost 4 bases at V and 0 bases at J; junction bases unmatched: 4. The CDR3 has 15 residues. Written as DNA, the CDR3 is TGTGCCAGCAGTTCTACAGGGGGCCCCTCCTACGAGCAGTACTTC. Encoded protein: CASSSTGGPSYEQYF.

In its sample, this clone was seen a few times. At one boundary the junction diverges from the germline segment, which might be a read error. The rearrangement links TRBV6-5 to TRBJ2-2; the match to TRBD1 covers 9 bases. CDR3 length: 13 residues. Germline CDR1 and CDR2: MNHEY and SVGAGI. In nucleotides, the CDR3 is TGTGCCGGCAGGACAGGGGTCACCGGGGAGCTGTTTTTT. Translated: CAGRTGVTGELFF.

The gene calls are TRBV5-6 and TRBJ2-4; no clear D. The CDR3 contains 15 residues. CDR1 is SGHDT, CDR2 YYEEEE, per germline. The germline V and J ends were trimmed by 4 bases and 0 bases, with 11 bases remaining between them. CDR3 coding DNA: TGTGCCAGCAGCCCATGGAGATTAGCCAAAAACATTCAGTACTTC. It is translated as CASSPWRLAKNIQYF.

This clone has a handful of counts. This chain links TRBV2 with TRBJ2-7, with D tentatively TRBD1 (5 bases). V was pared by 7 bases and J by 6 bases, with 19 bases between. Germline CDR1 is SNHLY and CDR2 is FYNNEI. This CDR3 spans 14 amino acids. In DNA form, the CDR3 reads TGTGCCAGCATCCGTGAAGGGGCTGTGGGCGAGCAGTACTTC. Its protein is CASIREGAVGEQYF.

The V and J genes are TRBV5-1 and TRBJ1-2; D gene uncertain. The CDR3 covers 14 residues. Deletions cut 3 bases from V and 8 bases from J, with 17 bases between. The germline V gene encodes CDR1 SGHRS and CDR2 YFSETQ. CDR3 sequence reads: CASSSPMLTEGYTF. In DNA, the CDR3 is TGCGCCAGCAGCTCCCCCATGTTAACAGAGGGCTACACCTTC.

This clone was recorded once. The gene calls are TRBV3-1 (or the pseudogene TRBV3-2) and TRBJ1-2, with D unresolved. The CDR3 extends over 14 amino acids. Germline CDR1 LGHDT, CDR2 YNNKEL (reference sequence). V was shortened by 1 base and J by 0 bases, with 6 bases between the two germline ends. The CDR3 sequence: CASSQAGSNYGYTF. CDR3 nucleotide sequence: TGTGCCAGCAGCCAAGCGGGTTCTAACTATGGCTACACCTTC.

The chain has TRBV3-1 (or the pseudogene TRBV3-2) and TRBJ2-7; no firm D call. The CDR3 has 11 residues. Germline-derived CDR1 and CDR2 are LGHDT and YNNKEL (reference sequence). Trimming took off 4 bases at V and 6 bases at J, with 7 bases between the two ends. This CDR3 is CASSRFGEQYF. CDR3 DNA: TGTGCCAGCAGCCGATTCGGCGAGCAGTACTTC.

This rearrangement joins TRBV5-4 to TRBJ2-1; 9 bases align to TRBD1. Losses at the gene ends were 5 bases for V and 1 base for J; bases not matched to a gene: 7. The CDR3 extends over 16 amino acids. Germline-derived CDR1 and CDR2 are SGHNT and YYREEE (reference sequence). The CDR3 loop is CASRTVGTGSYNEQFF. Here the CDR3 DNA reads TGTGCCAGCAGGACAGTTGGGACAGGGTCCTACAATGAGCAGTTCTTC.

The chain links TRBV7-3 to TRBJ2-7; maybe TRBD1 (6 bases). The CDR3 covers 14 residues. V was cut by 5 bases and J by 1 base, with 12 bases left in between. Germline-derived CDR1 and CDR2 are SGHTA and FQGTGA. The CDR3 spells CASSVGHGSYEQYF. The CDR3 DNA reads TGTGCCAGCAGCGTGGGACACGGGTCCTACGAGCAGTACTTC. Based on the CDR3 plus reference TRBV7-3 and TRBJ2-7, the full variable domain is GAGVSQTPSNKVTEKGKYVELRCDPISGHTALYWYRQSLGQGPEFLIYFQGTGAADDSGLPNDRFFAVRPEGSVSTLKIQRTERGDSAVYLCASSVGHGSYEQYFGPGTRLTVT.